This T cell receptor (beta chain) appears in the sequencing data of a study of early T cells in non-severe SARS-CoV-2 infection. Study-level information: From unsorted whole blood, bulk RNA was sequenced, and the chains remained unpaired.

Details on this clonotype: Its antigen is still unknown.

The TCR library protocol was used to attach unique molecular identifiers. These identifiers were attached to individual cDNA molecules. From the 5' RACE reads, TCRdb called clonotypes with MiXCR, one entry per CDR3 protein. This sample has some 54,000 distinct CDR3 sequences; about 11% occur once, and the top ten carry less than 15%. Germline V gene lookup returns CDR1 SGHKS and CDR2 YYEKEE (reference sequence). CDR3 length: 15 amino acids. V was cut by 1 base and J by 3 bases, with 12 bases left in between. Study outcomes and limitations: Anti-spike CD8 responses were favored by VDJdb matching, which missed private and CD4 specificities.

The receptor's source is an adult who was a healthcare worker with PCR-confirmed SARS-CoV-2 infection or an uninfected control (not recorded which). The V and J genes are TRBV5-5 and TRBJ2-3; perhaps TRBD2 as D (6 bases). Source material: whole blood. CDR3 DNA sequence: TGTGCCAGCAGCTTGTACGGGAGCGTTACAGATACGCAGTATTTT. This sequence encodes CASSLYGSVTDTQYF.